The 6 T cell receptor beta chains in this list originate from one sample, sequenced in a study of patients and donors after allogeneic stem cell transplantation. One entry per CDR3 protein, called by TCRdb with MiXCR from the RT-PCR reads. The sample has approximately 410,000 distinct CDR3 sequences; 16% are singletons. The material sequenced was blood, either unsorted or a sorted T cell fraction (not recorded which). Source of these receptors: a human donor who was either an allogeneic HSCT recipient or a stem cell or donor lymphocyte infusion donor (not recorded which). It is not recorded whose cells these are; they may come from a transplant donor.

The rearrangement links TRBV24-1 to TRBJ2-2; 9 bases map to TRBD1. CDR1 and CDR2 (germline): KGHDR, SFDVKD. This CDR3 has 14 amino acids. The V segment lost 7 bases and the J segment 7 bases; nucleotides outside the gene matches: 6. The chain's CDR3 is CATRRTGGGGELFF. In DNA, the CDR3 is TGTGCCACCAGACGTACAGGGGGCGGCGGGGAGCTGTTTTTT.

This clonotype was detected a few times. CDR3 amino acids: CASSEGITEAFF. The CDR3 nucleotides read TGTGCCAGCTCCGAGGGAATCACTGAAGCTTTCTTT. The chain recombines TRBV18 with TRBJ1-1; D is unclear. V lost 6 bases and J lost 4, with 9 bases in between. CDR3 length: 12 residues. Germline V gene data show CDR1 as KGHSH and CDR2 as LQKENI.

This clonotype was seen a few times. The rearrangement joins TRBV18 to TRBJ2-7, with D perhaps TRBD2 (5 bases). Trimming cost V 4 bases and J 0 bases, with 16 bases left between them. Germline loops: CDR1 KGHSH, CDR2 LQKENI. This CDR3 has 16 amino acids. The DNA of the CDR3 is TGTGCCAGCTCACAAGGAGGCCCGAAGAGCTCCTACGAGCAGTACTTC. It translates to CASSQGGPKSSYEQYF.

The chain is built from TRBV29-1 and TRBJ2-3; a possible D gene is TRBD2 (6 bases). The CDR3 is 13 residues long. Per germline, CDR1 SQVTM and CDR2 ANQGSEA. V lost 3 bases and J 4 bases, leaving 11 bases between the germline ends. The CDR3 loop reads CSVERGRADTQYF. In DNA, the CDR3 is TGCAGCGTTGAGCGGGGCAGGGCAGATACGCAGTATTTT.

The rearrangement joins TRBV4-3 to TRBJ1-1, with D possibly matching TRBD1 (6 bases). Germline V gene data show CDR1 as LGHNA and CDR2 as YSLEER. This CDR3 region has 14 residues. The V gene lost 4 bases and the J gene lost 8 bases, with 17 bases spanning the gap. The CDR3 bases are TGCGCCAGCAGCCCAACAATTTTCGGGGGCGAAGCTTTCTTT. Translated: CASSPTIFGGEAFF.

This clonotype was counted between two and nine times. V gene TRBV3-1 combines with J gene TRBJ1-2; D is perhaps TRBD1 (6 bases). V was cut by 1 base and J by 0 bases, with 12 bases left in between. The CDR3 has 16 residues. CDR1 and CDR2 (germline): LGHDT, YNNKEL (reference sequence). The DNA for the CDR3 is TGTGCCAGCAGCCAAGGCAGGGGACCCCCTAACTATGGCTACACCTTC. Protein: CASSQGRGPPNYGYTF.